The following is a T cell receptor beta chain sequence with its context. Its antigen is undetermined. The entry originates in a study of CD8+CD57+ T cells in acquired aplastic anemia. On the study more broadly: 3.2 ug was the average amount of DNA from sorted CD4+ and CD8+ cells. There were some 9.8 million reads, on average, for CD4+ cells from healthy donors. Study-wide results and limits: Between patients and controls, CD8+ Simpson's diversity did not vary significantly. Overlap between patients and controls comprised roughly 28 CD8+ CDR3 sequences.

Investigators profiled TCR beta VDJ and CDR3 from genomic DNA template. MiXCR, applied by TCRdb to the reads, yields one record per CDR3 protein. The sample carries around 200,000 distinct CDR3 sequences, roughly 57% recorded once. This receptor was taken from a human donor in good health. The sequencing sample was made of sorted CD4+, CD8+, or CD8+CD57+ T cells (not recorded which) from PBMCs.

As DNA, the CDR3 is TGTGCCAGCAGTCCGGGACAGGCCCAAGAGACCCAGTACTTC. It specifies CASSPGQAQETQYF. The chain uses TRBV6-4 and TRBJ2-5; 8 positions agree with TRBD1. The CDR3 runs to 14 residues. With V trimmed by 5 bases and J by 1 base, 3 bases remained unmatched. In germline, CDR1 is MRHNA, CDR2 SNTAGT.